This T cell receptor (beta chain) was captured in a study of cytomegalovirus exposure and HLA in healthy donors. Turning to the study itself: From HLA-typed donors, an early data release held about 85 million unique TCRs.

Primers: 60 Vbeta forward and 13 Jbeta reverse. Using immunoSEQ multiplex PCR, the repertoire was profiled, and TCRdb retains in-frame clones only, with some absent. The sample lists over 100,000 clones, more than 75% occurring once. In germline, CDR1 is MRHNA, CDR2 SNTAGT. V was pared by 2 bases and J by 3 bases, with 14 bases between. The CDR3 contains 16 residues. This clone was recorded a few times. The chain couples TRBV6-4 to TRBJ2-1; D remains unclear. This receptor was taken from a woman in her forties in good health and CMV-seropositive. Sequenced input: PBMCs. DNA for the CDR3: TGTGCCAGCAGTGACGTGGGTGGGCTGGACTACAATGAGCAGTTCTTC. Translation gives CASSDVGGLDYNEQFF.